A single sample gave rise to the 3 T cell receptor beta chains below, sequenced in a study of blood T cell repertoires in COVID-19. Here immunoSEQ multiplex PCR was the method, and the copy in TCRdb shows in-frame clones only, minus some. The data contain approximately 330,000 clones, around 90% of them singletons. The specimen sequenced was peripheral blood. These TCRs come from a man younger than 45 with COVID-19, enrolled during active disease.

This rearrangement joins TRBV7-9 to TRBJ1-1; D uncertain. V lost 5 bases to trimming and J lost 5 bases, with 18 bases between them. The CDR3 spans 15 residues. In germline, CDR1 is SEHNR, CDR2 FQNEAQ (reference sequence). The CDR3 region has the DNA TGTGCCAGCAGCCCCCGGACGACTATCATAACTGAAGCTTTCTTT. The encoded protein is CASSPRTTIITEAFF.

The V and J genes are TRBV28 and TRBJ2-6; TRBD1 might be the D (6 bases). Germline CDR1 MDHEN, CDR2 SYDVKM. The CDR3 loop spans 19 amino acids. The V and J ends lost 2 bases and 0 bases respectively, with 17 bases between them. The CDR3, as DNA: TGTGCCAGCAGTTTAGGGTACAGGGTGGACCACTCTGGGGCCAACGTCCTGACTTTC. Translating it yields CASSLGYRVDHSGANVLTF.

V gene TRBV3-1 (or the pseudogene TRBV3-2) combines with J gene TRBJ1-2; 8 bases line up with TRBD1. With 2 bases clipped from V and 7 bases from J, the junction kept 6 bases outside the gene matches. CDR1 is LGHDT and CDR2 is YNNKEL in the germline V gene (reference sequence). The CDR3 has 14 amino acids. In DNA, the CDR3 is TGTGCCAGCAGCCAATGGACAGGGATGGGTGGCTACACCTTC. Its translation is CASSQWTGMGGYTF.